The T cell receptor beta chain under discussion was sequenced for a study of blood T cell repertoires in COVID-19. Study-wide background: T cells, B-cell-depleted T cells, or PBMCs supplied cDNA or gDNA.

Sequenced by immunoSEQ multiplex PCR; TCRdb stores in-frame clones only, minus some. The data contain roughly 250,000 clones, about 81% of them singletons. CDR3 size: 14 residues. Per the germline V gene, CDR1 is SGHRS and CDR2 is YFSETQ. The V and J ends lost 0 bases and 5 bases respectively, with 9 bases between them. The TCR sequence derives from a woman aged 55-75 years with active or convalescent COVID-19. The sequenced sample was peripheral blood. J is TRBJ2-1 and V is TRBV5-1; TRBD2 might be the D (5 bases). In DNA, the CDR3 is TGCGCCAGCAGCTTGGGAAATAGCGACAATGAGCAGTTCTTC. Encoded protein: CASSLGNSDNEQFF.